The clone carrying this TCR beta chain occurred once. Its antigen remains unidentified. These data originate in a study of shared clonotypes between healthy human individuals. Overall study context: Donors consisted of two women and three men between 18 and 49. Study-wide points: Non-shared clonotypes displayed generation probabilities falling below those of clonotypes present in all four donors.

Germline V lookup: CDR1 MDHEN, CDR2 SYDVKM. Trimming removed 1 base at V and 11 bases at J, with 17 bases between. The CDR3 is made up of 15 amino acids. Using immunoSEQ multiplex PCR, the repertoire was profiled, and TCRdb retains in-frame clones only, with some absent. The data contain millions of clones, just over 90% of them seen just once; the ten biggest clones take up about 0.37%. This chain uses TRBV28 with TRBJ2-2; D assignment may be TRBD1 or TRBD2 (6 bases each). The receptor was isolated from a man aged 18 to 29 in good health. Some clones in this sample may be carry-over from other donors' samples. Material for sequencing was naive CD4+ T cells from PBMCs. Subset in this sample: CD45RA+ positively selected. Written as DNA, the CDR3 is TGTGCCAGCAGTTTATTGGGGGGCGGAGGTCCCGAGCTGTTTTTT. Translation: CASSLLGGGGPELFF.